This passage covers 5 T cell receptor beta chains from one sample sequenced in a study of T cell responses to AZD1222 COVID-19 vaccine. Profiled with immunoSEQ multiplex PCR; TCRdb holds only in-frame clones, not every one. The repertoire includes some 150,000 clones, around nine tenths of them detected once, and 1.5% to 2% sits in the top ten. The specimen was peripheral blood, collected on day 0 of AZD1222 vaccination. These receptors all come from an adult in good health.

This rearrangement joins TRBV10-1 to TRBJ1-3, with 9 bases fitting TRBD1. The CDR3 sequence is 19 residues long. Unmatched junction bases numbered 17, after V lost 6 bases and J lost 2 bases. CDR1 is WNHNN and CDR2 is SYGVQD in the germline V gene (reference sequence). The CDR3 sequence: CASREINRGPEFTGNTIYF. As DNA, the CDR3 is TGCGCCAGCAGGGAAATTAACAGGGGGCCGGAGTTCACTGGAAACACCATATATTTT.

V gene TRBV18 combines with J gene TRBJ1-1; D possibly corresponds to TRBD1 (6 bases). The CDR3 sequence is 16 residues long. Trimming pared 3 bases from V and 0 bases from J, leaving 14 bases between. Germline V gene sequence: CDR1 KGHSH, CDR2 LQKENI. The DNA for the CDR3 is TGTGCCAGCTCACCGTCAGGGGCGATTATGAACACTGAAGCTTTCTTT. This gives the protein CASSPSGAIMNTEAFF.

The chain has TRBV7-9 and TRBJ2-1, with a possible D match to TRBD2 (6 bases). Trimming shortened V by 5 bases and J by 7 bases, and 21 bases separated the two germline ends. The CDR3 totals 16 residues. Germline assignment: CDR1 SEHNR and CDR2 FQNEAQ (reference sequence). The CDR3 DNA sequence: TGTGCCAGCAGCCCCTATGCGGGGATTAGGGGAAATGAGCAGTTCTTC. Protein product: CASSPYAGIRGNEQFF.

The rearrangement joins TRBV13 to TRBJ2-2; 10 nucleotides agree with TRBD1. CDR1 and CDR2 from the germline V gene are PRHDT and FYEKMQ (reference sequence). The CDR3 sequence is 18 residues long. The ends lost 6 bases at V and 3 bases at J; junction bases unmatched: 13. CDR3 nucleotides: TGTGCCAGCAGGCCTCACCGGGACAGGGGCAAAGACACCGGGGAGCTGTTTTTT. Protein: CASRPHRDRGKDTGELFF. Complete variable domain (other parts from reference TRBV13 and TRBJ2-2): AAGVIQSPRHLIKEKRETATLKCYPIPRHDTVYWYQQGPGQDPQFLISFYEKMQSDKGSIPDRFSAQQFSDYHSELNMSSLELGDSALYFCASRPHRDRGKDTGELFFGEGSRLTVL.

The rearrangement uses TRBV9 and TRBJ1-2, with TRBD1 matching 9 bases. The CDR3 loop spans 16 amino acids. The germline V gene encodes CDR1 SGDLS and CDR2 YYNGEE. J lost 2 bases, V lost 0 bases, and 5 bases had no gene match. The CDR3 nucleotides read TGTGCCAGCAGCGTAGGAAGACAGGGGGTGAACTATGGCTACACCTTC. Translation gives CASSVGRQGVNYGYTF.